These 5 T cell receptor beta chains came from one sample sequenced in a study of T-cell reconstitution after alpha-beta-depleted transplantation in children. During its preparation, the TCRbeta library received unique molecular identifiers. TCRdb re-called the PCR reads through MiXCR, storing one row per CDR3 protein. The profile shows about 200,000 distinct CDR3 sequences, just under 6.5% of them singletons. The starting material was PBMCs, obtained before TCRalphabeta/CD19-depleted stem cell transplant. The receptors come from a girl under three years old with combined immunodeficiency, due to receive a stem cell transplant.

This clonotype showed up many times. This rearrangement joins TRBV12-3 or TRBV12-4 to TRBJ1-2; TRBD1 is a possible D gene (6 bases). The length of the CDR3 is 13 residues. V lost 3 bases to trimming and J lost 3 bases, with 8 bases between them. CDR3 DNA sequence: TGTGCCAGCAGTTTCGGGGGGCACTATGGCTACACCTTC. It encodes CASSFGGHYGYTF.

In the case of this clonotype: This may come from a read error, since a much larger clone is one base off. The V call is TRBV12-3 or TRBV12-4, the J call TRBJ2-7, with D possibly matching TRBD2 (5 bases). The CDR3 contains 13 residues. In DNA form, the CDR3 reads TGTACCAGCAGTTTCGGGGTAAACTACGAGCAGTACTTC. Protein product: CTSSFGVNYEQYF.

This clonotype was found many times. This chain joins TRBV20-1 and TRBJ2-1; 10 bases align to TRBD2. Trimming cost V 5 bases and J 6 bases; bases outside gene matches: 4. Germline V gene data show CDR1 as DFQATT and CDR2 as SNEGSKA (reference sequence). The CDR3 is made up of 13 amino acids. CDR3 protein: CSAHIAGGNEQFF. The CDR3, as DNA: TGCAGTGCTCATATAGCGGGAGGCAATGAGCAGTTCTTC.

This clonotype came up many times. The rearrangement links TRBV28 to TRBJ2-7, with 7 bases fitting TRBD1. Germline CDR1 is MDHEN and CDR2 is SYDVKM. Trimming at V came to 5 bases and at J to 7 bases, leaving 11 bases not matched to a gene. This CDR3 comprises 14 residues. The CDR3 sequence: CASSPRGQLDEQYF. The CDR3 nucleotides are TGTGCCAGCAGTCCTCGGGGACAGCTAGATGAGCAGTACTTC.

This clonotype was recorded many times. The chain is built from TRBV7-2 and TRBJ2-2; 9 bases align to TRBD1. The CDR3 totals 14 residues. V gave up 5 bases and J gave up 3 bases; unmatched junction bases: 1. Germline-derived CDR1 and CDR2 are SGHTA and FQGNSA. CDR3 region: CASSRQGDTGELFF. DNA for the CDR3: TGTGCCAGCAGCCGACAGGGGGACACCGGGGAGCTGTTTTTT.